These T cell receptor beta chains were read from a single sample in a study of T cell repertoires in cytomegalovirus infection. TCRdb re-analysed the reads in MiXCR, keeping a single row per CDR3 protein. The data show roughly 720,000 distinct CDR3 sequences, roughly 36% seen once. Material: PBMCs. These receptors originate from a human donor in good health (CMV status not recorded). Some clones in this sample may be carry-over from other donors' samples. CDR3s include the opening cysteine and the closing phenylalanine or tryptophan. D genes are given only for firm matches. The size entry is marked missing in some rows and otherwise reads once, few, many or a size class.

D gene: -
clone size: -
V gene: TRBV12-3/TRBV12-4
J gene: TRBJ2-1
CDR3 protein: CASSLRGNGNEQFF
CDR3 DNA: TGTGCCAGCAGTTTAAGGGGTAACGGCAATGAGCAGTTCTTC

D gene: TRBD1
clone size: -
V gene: TRBV12-3/TRBV12-4
J gene: TRBJ1-1
CDR3 protein: CASSFWDSVNTEAFF
CDR3 DNA: TGTGCCAGCAGTTTCTGGGACAGTGTGAACACTGAAGCTTTCTTT

D gene: -
clone size: -
V gene: TRBV20-1
J gene: TRBJ2-1
CDR3 protein: CSATNRERNREQFF
CDR3 DNA: TGCAGTGCAACAAACAGGGAGCGGAACCGTGAGCAGTTCTTC

D gene: -
clone size: few
V gene: TRBV7-9
J gene: TRBJ2-3
CDR3 protein: CASSLQGQGDTQYF
CDR3 DNA: TGTGCCAGCAGCCTTCAGGGGCAGGGAGATACGCAGTATTTT

D gene: -
clone size: medium-sized
V gene: TRBV7-2
J gene: TRBJ2-1
CDR3 protein: CASSFFPPPADNEQFF
CDR3 DNA: TGTGCCAGCAGCTTCTTCCCGCCTCCTGCCGACAATGAGCAGTTCTTC

D gene: -
clone size: few
V gene: TRBV11-2
J gene: TRBJ2-7
CDR3 protein: CASSRSRHYEQYF
CDR3 DNA: TGTGCCAGCAGCCGAAGTAGGCATTACGAGCAGTACTTC

D gene: TRBD2
clone size: few
V gene: TRBV27
J gene: TRBJ2-7
CDR3 protein: CASSVHSGSSYEQYF
CDR3 DNA: TGTGCCAGCAGTGTTCATAGCGGGAGCTCCTACGAGCAGTACTTC

D gene: -
clone size: few
V gene: TRBV12-3/TRBV12-4
J gene: TRBJ2-4
CDR3 protein: CASSLIVSSAKNIQYF
CDR3 DNA: TGTGCCAGCAGTTTGATAGTCTCGAGCGCCAAAAACATTCAGTACTTC

D gene: -
clone size: few
V gene: TRBV6-1
J gene: TRBJ1-1
CDR3 protein: CASSGAPWDTNTEAFF
CDR3 DNA: TGTGCCAGCAGCGGGGCCCCCTGGGACACCAACACTGAAGCTTTCTTT

D gene: -
clone size: -
V gene: TRBV28
J gene: TRBJ2-7
CDR3 protein: CASSLDADGAYEQYF
CDR3 DNA: TGTGCCAGCAGTTTAGACGCCGACGGCGCCTACGAGCAGTACTTC

D gene: TRBD2
clone size: few
V gene: TRBV7-8
J gene: TRBJ2-2
CDR3 protein: CASSSSILAGGQTGELFF
CDR3 DNA: TGTGCCAGCAGCTCCAGTATCCTAGCGGGGGGGCAAACCGGGGAGCTGTTTTTT

D gene: TRBD2
clone size: -
V gene: TRBV5-1
J gene: TRBJ2-2
CDR3 protein: CASSFGLDPGELFF
CDR3 DNA: TGCGCCAGCAGCTTCGGACTAGACCCCGGGGAGCTGTTTTTT

D gene: -
clone size: -
V gene: TRBV30
J gene: TRBJ2-7
CDR3 protein: CAWGWTASSYEQYF
CDR3 DNA: TGTGCCTGGGGGTGGACAGCGAGCTCCTACGAGCAGTACTTC

D gene: TRBD1
clone size: -
V gene: TRBV19
J gene: TRBJ2-5
CDR3 protein: CASSTSGTGKETQYF
CDR3 DNA: TGTGCCAGTAGTACCTCTGGGACAGGGAAAGAGACCCAGTACTTC

D gene: -
clone size: few
V gene: TRBV5-1
J gene: TRBJ1-1
CDR3 protein: CASIYEAGSNTEAFF
CDR3 DNA: TGCGCCAGCATTTACGAGGCAGGGTCAAACACTGAAGCTTTCTTT

D gene: TRBD1
clone size: few
V gene: TRBV7-4
J gene: TRBJ2-7
CDR3 protein: CASSRGGTGGLNLYEQYF
CDR3 DNA: TGTGCCAGCAGCCGCGGGGGGACAGGGGGCCTTAATCTCTACGAGCAGTACTTC

D gene: TRBD2
clone size: -
V gene: TRBV28
J gene: TRBJ2-7
CDR3 protein: CASSPRTSLYEQYF
CDR3 DNA: TGTGCCAGCAGTCCTAGGACTAGTTTGTACGAGCAGTACTTC

D gene: TRBD2
clone size: -
V gene: TRBV11-2
J gene: TRBJ2-3
CDR3 protein: CASSSAGGSTDTQYF
CDR3 DNA: TGTGCCAGCAGCTCAGCGGGGGGAAGCACAGATACGCAGTATTTT

D gene: -
clone size: -
V gene: TRBV12-3/TRBV12-4
J gene: TRBJ2-2
CDR3 protein: CASSFDSRVTWELFF
CDR3 DNA: TGTGCCAGCAGTTTCGACAGTCGAGTTACCTGGGAGCTGTTTTTT

D gene: -
clone size: -
V gene: TRBV6-2/TRBV6-3
J gene: TRBJ1-1
CDR3 protein: CASSPTGIEAFF
CDR3 DNA: TGTGCCAGCAGCCCCACGGGAATAGAAGCTTTCTTT

D gene: -
clone size: -
V gene: TRBV2
J gene: TRBJ2-3
CDR3 protein: CASRGRGITDTQYF
CDR3 DNA: TGTGCCAGCAGAGGTCGGGGGATCACAGATACGCAGTATTTT

D gene: -
clone size: -
V gene: TRBV29-1
J gene: TRBJ1-1
CDR3 protein: CSATLSGTSDTEAFF
CDR3 DNA: TGCAGCGCAACCCTCTCGGGGACATCGGACACTGAAGCTTTCTTT

D gene: -
clone size: few
V gene: TRBV19
J gene: TRBJ1-1
CDR3 protein: CASSITTVEAFF
CDR3 DNA: TGTGCCAGTAGTATAACGACAGTTGAAGCTTTCTTT

D gene: TRBD1
clone size: -
V gene: TRBV27
J gene: TRBJ1-6
CDR3 protein: CASSSLKTGGYNSPLPF
CDR3 DNA: TGTGCCAGCAGTTCACTCAAGACAGGGGGCTATAATTCACCCCTCCCCTTT

D gene: -
clone size: -
V gene: TRBV19
J gene: TRBJ1-2
CDR3 protein: CASSIGEGSYGYTF
CDR3 DNA: TGTGCCAGTAGTATTGGGGAGGGAAGCTATGGCTACACCTTC

D gene: TRBD2
clone size: -
V gene: TRBV5-5
J gene: TRBJ2-1
CDR3 protein: CASSLAWREVAGEQFF
CDR3 DNA: TGTGCCAGCAGCTTGGCATGGCGGGAGGTAGCTGGGGAGCAGTTCTTC

D gene: -
clone size: -
V gene: TRBV12-3/TRBV12-4
J gene: TRBJ2-7
CDR3 protein: CASSLGIHEQYF
CDR3 DNA: TGTGCCAGCAGTTTAGGTATCCACGAGCAGTACTTC

D gene: -
clone size: few
V gene: TRBV29-1
J gene: TRBJ2-7
CDR3 protein: CSVVATAKRYEQYF
CDR3 DNA: TGCAGCGTTGTTGCGACCGCGAAGAGATACGAGCAGTACTTC

D gene: -
clone size: few
V gene: TRBV5-6
J gene: TRBJ1-5
CDR3 protein: CASSFWQGFEYSNQPQHF
CDR3 DNA: TGTGCCAGCAGCTTCTGGCAGGGGTTCGAGTATAGCAATCAGCCCCAGCATTTT

D gene: TRBD2
clone size: -
V gene: TRBV4-1
J gene: TRBJ2-5
CDR3 protein: CASSQDPSGAGKTQYF
CDR3 DNA: TGCGCCAGCAGCCAAGATCCTAGCGGGGCGGGGAAGACCCAGTACTTC

D gene: TRBD2
clone size: few
V gene: TRBV20-1
J gene: TRBJ2-1
CDR3 protein: CSARTSGSYNEQFF
CDR3 DNA: TGCAGTGCTAGGACTAGCGGGAGCTACAATGAGCAGTTCTTC

D gene: TRBD1
clone size: few
V gene: TRBV28
J gene: TRBJ1-5
CDR3 protein: CASSWDRVGQPQHF
CDR3 DNA: TGTGCCAGCAGCTGGGACAGAGTGGGACAGCCCCAGCATTTT

D gene: -
clone size: -
V gene: TRBV20-1
J gene: TRBJ1-5
CDR3 protein: CSASGRGGQPQHF
CDR3 DNA: TGCAGTGCTAGTGGAAGGGGGGGTCAGCCCCAGCATTTT